This T cell receptor beta chain is from a study of cytomegalovirus exposure and HLA in healthy donors. Overall study context: There were approximately 400 genotyped donors. Of these, 81% fell in the genetic ancestry cluster associated with self-reported Caucasian donors.

In the PCR, 60 Vbeta and 13 Jbeta primers were used. Assay used: immunoSEQ multiplex PCR; TCRdb lists only in-frame clones, some missing. This repertoire comprises some 110,000 clones; its ten largest clones make up 6.8%. The CDR3 has 14 residues. Trimming at V came to 6 bases and at J to 5 bases, leaving 10 bases not matched to a gene. Germline V gives CDR1 SGHVS, CDR2 FQNEAQ. Sequencing input: PBMCs. The chain links TRBV7-8 to TRBJ2-7, with 7 bases that match TRBD2. The receptor was isolated from a man aged 35 to 55 in good health and CMV-seropositive. The CDR3 nucleotides read TGTGCCAGCAGTCTTCCGGGCGGGAGCCACGAGCAGTACTTC. It is translated as CASSLPGGSHEQYF.